This T cell receptor beta chain was captured by sequencing in a study of blood T cell repertoires in COVID-19. As for the study in general: Researchers got acute and convalescent COVID-19 samples from the United States, Italy and Spain. Sources were T cells, B-cell-depleted T cells, or PBMCs; the material itself was cDNA or gDNA.

Per the germline V gene, CDR1 is MNHEY and CDR2 is SVGAGI. V lost 8 bases and J lost 4, with 9 bases in between. CDR3 length: 11 amino acids. Authors' methods: Reference gene primer amplification in the assay estimated nucleated cell counts. Profiled with immunoSEQ multiplex PCR; TCRdb holds only in-frame clones, not every one. V and J calls and clone size are as listed in that table; D and trimming were resolved from the DNA. The sample has approximately 200,000 clones, almost 85% seen once. This clonotype originated in a human donor with acute or convalescent COVID-19. The donor label of this sample is uncertain. The specimen was peripheral blood. This chain links TRBV6-5 with TRBJ2-7; the D is unclear. The CDR3 spells CASPGPYEQYF. In DNA, the CDR3 is TGTGCCAGCCCAGGCCCGTACGAGCAGTACTTC.